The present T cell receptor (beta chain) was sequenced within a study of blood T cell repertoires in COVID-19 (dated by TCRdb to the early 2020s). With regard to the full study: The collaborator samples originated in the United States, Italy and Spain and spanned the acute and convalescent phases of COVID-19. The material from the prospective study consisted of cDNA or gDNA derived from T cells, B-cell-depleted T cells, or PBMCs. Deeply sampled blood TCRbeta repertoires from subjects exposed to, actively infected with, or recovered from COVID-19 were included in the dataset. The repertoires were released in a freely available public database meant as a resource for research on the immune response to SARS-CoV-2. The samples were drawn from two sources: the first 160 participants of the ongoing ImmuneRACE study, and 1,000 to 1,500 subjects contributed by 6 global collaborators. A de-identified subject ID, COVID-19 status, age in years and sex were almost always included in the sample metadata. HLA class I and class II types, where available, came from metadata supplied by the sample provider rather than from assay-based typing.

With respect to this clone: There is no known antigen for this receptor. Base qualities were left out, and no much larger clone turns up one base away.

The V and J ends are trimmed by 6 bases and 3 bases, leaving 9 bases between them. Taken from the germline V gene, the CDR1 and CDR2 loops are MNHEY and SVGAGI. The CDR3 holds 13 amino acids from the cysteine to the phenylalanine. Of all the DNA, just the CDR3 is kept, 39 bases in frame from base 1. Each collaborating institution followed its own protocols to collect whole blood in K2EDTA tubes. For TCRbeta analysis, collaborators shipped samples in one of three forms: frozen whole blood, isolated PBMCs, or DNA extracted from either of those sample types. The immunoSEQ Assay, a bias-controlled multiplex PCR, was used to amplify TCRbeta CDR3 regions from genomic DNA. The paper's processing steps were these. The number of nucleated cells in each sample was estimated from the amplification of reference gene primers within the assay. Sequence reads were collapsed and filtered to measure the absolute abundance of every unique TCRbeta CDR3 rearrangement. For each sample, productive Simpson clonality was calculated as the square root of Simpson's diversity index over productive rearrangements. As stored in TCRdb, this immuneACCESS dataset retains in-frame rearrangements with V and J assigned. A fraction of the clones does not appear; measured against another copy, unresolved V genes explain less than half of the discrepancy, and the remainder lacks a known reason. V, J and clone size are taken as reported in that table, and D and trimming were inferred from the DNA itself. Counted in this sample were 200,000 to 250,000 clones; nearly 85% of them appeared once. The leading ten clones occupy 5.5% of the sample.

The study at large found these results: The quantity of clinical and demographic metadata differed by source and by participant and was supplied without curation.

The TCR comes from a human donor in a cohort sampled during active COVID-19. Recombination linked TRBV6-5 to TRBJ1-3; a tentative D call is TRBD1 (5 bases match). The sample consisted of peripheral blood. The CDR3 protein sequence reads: CASRGDSGNTIYF. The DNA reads TGTGCCAGCAGAGGAGACAGTGGAAACACCATATATTTT.